The clone carrying this T cell receptor (beta chain) came up many times. Time point specified: persistent/refractory GD, antithyroid drugs over 5 years with positive TRAb. PBMC-derived RNA was used for the TCR library. These data come from a study of regulatory T cells in long-lasting Graves disease. About the study: The term persistent Graves' disease signified upward of 5 years on antithyroid drugs with positive TSH receptor antibodies.

Germline V CDR1 and CDR2: SGHAT, FQDESV (reference sequence). Trimming removed 7 bases from V and 6 bases from J, with 10 bases in between. CDR3 length: 11 residues. Building of the TCR beta libraries involved iRepertoire HTBI primers and Arm-PCR of CDR3 regions. Via MiXCR, TCRdb re-called the multiplex PCR reads, giving one row per CDR3 protein. The data show 450,000 or so distinct CDR3 sequences, with around 21% seen just once and about 8.3% held by the top ten. The V gene is TRBV11-1, the J gene TRBJ2-7; D call uncertain. The sample was peripheral blood mononuclear cells (PBMCs), taken when the disease was refractory, from a patient treated with antithyroid drugs. The sequence was obtained from a female donor with Graves disease. The CDR3 nucleotides are TGTGCCAGCAAGATCGGTTCCGAGCAGTACTTC. Its protein is CASKIGSEQYF.